This entry lists 6 T cell receptor beta chains sequenced from one sample in a study of OX40 agonist ivuxolimab in advanced cancers. Some clones are missing from TCRdb's copy, which holds only in-frame ones; the method was immunoSEQ multiplex PCR. The profile shows about 70,000 clones, more than 75% of them singletons. The specimen comprised CD4+ or CD8+ T cells sorted from blood, sampled in a trial of the OX40 agonist ivuxolimab. These receptors were obtained from an adult with an advanced solid tumor such as melanoma, head and neck, liver or kidney cancer.

The chain carries TRBV7-2 and TRBJ2-2; tentatively, D is TRBD1 or TRBD2 (5 bases each). V was cut by 3 bases and J by 5 bases, with 7 bases left in between. CDR3 size: 13 residues. Germline V lookup: CDR1 SGHTA, CDR2 FQGNSA. CDR3 sequence: CASSFGGTGELFF. The CDR3 DNA reads TGTGCCAGCAGCTTTGGGGGAACCGGGGAGCTGTTTTTT.

This clone turned up a few times. The chain has TRBV27 and TRBJ2-7; 7 bases align to TRBD1. This CDR3 has 14 amino acids. The trim removed 7 bases at V and 6 bases at J, leaving 12 bases unmatched. CDR1 MNHEY and CDR2 SMNVEV come from the germline V gene (reference sequence). Here the CDR3 reads CASTPLTGAGEQYF. The CDR3 nucleotides are TGTGCCAGCACTCCTCTTACAGGGGCGGGCGAGCAGTACTTC.

The rearrangement joins TRBV5-1 to TRBJ2-2; no definite D call. CDR3 length: 15 residues. The V end was cut by 0 bases, the J end by 0 bases, with 6 bases between. Germline V gene data show CDR1 as SGHRS and CDR2 as YFSETQ. The CDR3 sequence: CASSLEPSNTGELFF. The CDR3 coding sequence is TGCGCCAGCAGCTTGGAACCGTCGAACACCGGGGAGCTGTTTTTT.

This clone was seen once. V is TRBV10-2 and J is TRBJ2-2; the D is unclear. CDR3 length: 14 amino acids. Trimming left V 3 bases short and J 1 base short, with 6 bases between. The germline V gene encodes CDR1 WSHSY and CDR2 SAAADI. CDR3: CASSESGNTGELFF. In DNA, the CDR3 is TGCGCCAGCAGTGAATCAGGGAACACCGGGGAGCTGTTTTTT.

The chain employs TRBV6-1 and TRBJ2-5; unclear D gene. The J call could be wrong; TRBJ2-7 is a better fit for the DNA end. CDR1 is MNHNS, CDR2 SASEGT, per germline. CDR3 length: 14 residues. The CDR3 here is CASSESPVSYEQYF. CDR3 DNA: TGTGCCAGCAGTGAATCGCCAGTCTCCTACGAGCAGTACTTC.

This chain links TRBV12-5 with TRBJ2-1; TRBD2 aligns across 15 bases. With V trimmed by 0 bases and J by 4 bases, 7 bases remained unmatched. The CDR3 extends over 19 amino acids. CDR1 is LGHNT, CDR2 FRNRAP, per germline. The CDR3 sequence: CASGLVLGTSGRHYNEQFF. The CDR3 nucleotides are TGTGCTAGTGGTTTGGTACTGGGGACTAGCGGGAGGCATTACAATGAGCAGTTCTTC.